One sample yielded the 10 T cell receptor beta chains listed below, sequenced in a study of blood T cell repertoires in COVID-19. The data were produced by immunoSEQ multiplex PCR, yet TCRdb's version contains in-frame clones alone and is incomplete. The table records fewer than 400,000 clones, approximately 89% of them present only once. Sequences were obtained from peripheral blood. The receptors originated from a woman aged 25 to 39 with COVID-19, enrolled during active disease.

V gene TRBV10-3 combines with J gene TRBJ2-5; D is possibly TRBD2 (6 bases). Trimming removed 6 bases from V and 3 bases from J, with 11 bases in between. CDR3 length equals 13 residues. Looked up from germline, CDR1 is ENHRY and CDR2 is SYGVKD. CDR3 sequence reads: CAIRVGGKETQYF. In DNA, the CDR3 is TGTGCCATCAGGGTCGGCGGGAAAGAGACCCAGTACTTC.

This chain connects TRBV10-2 to TRBJ1-1; 7 nucleotides match TRBD1. With 2 bases clipped from V and 1 base from J, the junction kept 1 base outside the gene matches. CDR3 length: 14 amino acids. Per germline, CDR1 WSHSY and CDR2 SAAADI. The CDR3 spells CASSERQGNTEAFF. Written as DNA, the CDR3 is TGCGCCAGCAGTGAGAGACAGGGGAACACTGAAGCTTTCTTT.

The rearrangement links TRBV24-1 to TRBJ2-2; tentatively, D is TRBD2 (6 bases). Trimming cost V 1 base and J 5 bases, with 7 bases left between them. Germline V gene sequence: CDR1 KGHDR, CDR2 SFDVKD. The CDR3 extends over 14 amino acids. CDR3 DNA sequence: TGTGCCACCAGTGATTTCGGGGGAACCGGGGAGCTGTTTTTT. Its translation: CATSDFGGTGELFF.

This rearrangement joins TRBV6-8 to TRBJ1-5; a weak D match, TRBD1 (6 bases). Germline CDR1 and CDR2: MNHGY and SAAAGT. The CDR3 extends over 12 amino acids. The ends were cut back, 11 bases at V and 6 bases at J, with 14 bases in the middle. The CDR3 DNA follows: TGTGCCGTCAAACAGGGTTGTCAGCCCCAGCATTTT. Encoded protein: CAVKQGCQPQHF.

V is TRBV15 and J is TRBJ1-5; D is unresolved. Between the trimmed V and J ends, which lost 7 bases and 3 bases, there was a span of 16 bases. From germline, CDR1 is LNHNV and CDR2 YYDKDF (reference sequence). The CDR3 has 15 residues. CDR3 residues: CATTHAGALNQPQHF. CDR3 in DNA: TGTGCCACCACTCACGCTGGTGCACTCAATCAGCCCCAGCATTTT. The entire variable domain, with the rest obtained from reference TRBV15 and TRBJ1-5, is as follows: DAMVIQNPRYQVTQFGKPVTLSCSQTLNHNVMYWYQQKSSQAPKLLFHYYDKDFNNEADTPDNFQSRRPNTSFCFLDIRSPGLGDTAMYLCATTHAGALNQPQHFGDGTRLSIL.

The CDR3 region is CASSRGQVTEAFF. In DNA, the CDR3 is TGTGCCAGCAGCCGGGGACAGGTCACTGAAGCTTTCTTT. The rearrangement joins TRBV14 to TRBJ1-1, with 8 bases identical to TRBD1. The J segment lost 4 bases and the V segment lost 4 bases, leaving 2 bases of the junction unmatched. The CDR3 totals 13 residues. Germline-derived CDR1 and CDR2 are SGHDN and FVKESK.

The rearrangement joins TRBV3-1 (or the pseudogene TRBV3-2) to TRBJ2-3; 7 bases are shared with TRBD2. Germline CDR1 and CDR2: LGHDT and YNNKEL (reference sequence). With 4 bases clipped from V and 0 bases from J, the junction kept 10 bases outside the gene matches. The CDR3 is 17 residues long. Here the CDR3 DNA reads TGTGCCAGCAGCCGGGCAAAGACTAGCTCTAGCACAGATACGCAGTATTTT. This gives the protein CASSRAKTSSSTDTQYF.

This chain connects TRBV5-4 to TRBJ1-1; TRBD1 matches 7 bases. This CDR3 is built from 13 residues. CDR1 and CDR2 (germline): SGHNT, YYREEE (reference sequence). Trimming cost V 3 bases and J 1 base; bases outside gene matches: 0. The CDR3 DNA is TGTGCCAGCAGCTGGGACAGGAACACTGAAGCTTTCTTT. It encodes CASSWDRNTEAFF.

This clone turned up a few times. The chain's CDR3 is CASRTGSPEAFF. The CDR3 DNA reads TGTGCCAGCAGGACAGGGTCTCCTGAAGCTTTCTTT. This chain links TRBV6-5 with TRBJ1-1; 7 nucleotides agree with TRBD1. The CDR3 totals 12 residues. CDR1 is MNHEY and CDR2 is SVGAGI in the germline V gene. V trimming: 6 bases; J trimming: 6 bases; junction bases outside the gene matches: 4.

The rearrangement uses TRBV5-1 and TRBJ1-5; D might be TRBD1 (5 bases). CDR1 SGHRS and CDR2 YFSETQ come from the germline V gene. Trimming removed 4 bases at V and 6 bases at J, with 14 bases between. The CDR3 covers 14 residues. In DNA, the CDR3 is TGCGCCAGCAGCCAATCAGGGTCAGGTCAGCCCCAGCATTTT. Translation gives CASSQSGSGQPQHF.